This record looks at one TCR beta chain sequence and its context. The antigen is unknown. The data derive from a study of vaccination effects on CD4 cells after COVID-19. The CDR3 totals 15 residues. The V and J ends lost 5 bases and 0 bases respectively, with 12 bases between them. CDR1 and CDR2 from the germline V gene are SGHDT and YYEEEE. Study-wide findings and caveats: The vaccine-induced clones of healthy vaccinees included only 1 of 255 that cross-reacted with common cold coronaviruses. Marked contraction was observed in infection-induced and vaccine-induced clones late after vaccination.

Clones were read by immunoSEQ multiplex PCR, and TCRdb kept only the in-frame ones, dropping some. The data contain roughly 34,000 clones, around 80% of them singletons. After expansion with viral peptide pools in the ViraFEST assay, antigen-specific CD4+ T cells were sequenced. Following an approximately ten-day culture, CD4+ T cells were purified. Everyone in the study got two shots of either the BNT162b2 or mRNA-1273 vaccine. IL-2 medium took the place of half the medium on both days 3 and 7. The sequences come from CD4+ T cells from PBMCs cultured with HCoV-NL63 spike peptides, collected after COVID-19 vaccination. The chain couples TRBV5-6 to TRBJ1-3; no reliable D call. The source of this sequence is a human donor who received a COVID-19 vaccine. Some clones in this sample may be carry-over from other donors' samples. CDR3 protein: CASSTPGVSGNTIYF. In nucleotides, the CDR3 is TGTGCCAGCAGTACCCCAGGAGTCTCTGGAAACACCATATATTTT. The full variable domain, with the rest looked up from reference TRBV5-6 and TRBJ1-3, is DAGVTQSPTHLIKTRGQQVTLRCSPKSGHDTVSWYQQALGQGPQFIFQYYEEEERQRGNFPDRFSGHQFPNYSSELNVNALLLGDSALYLCASSTPGVSGNTIYFGEGSWLTVV.